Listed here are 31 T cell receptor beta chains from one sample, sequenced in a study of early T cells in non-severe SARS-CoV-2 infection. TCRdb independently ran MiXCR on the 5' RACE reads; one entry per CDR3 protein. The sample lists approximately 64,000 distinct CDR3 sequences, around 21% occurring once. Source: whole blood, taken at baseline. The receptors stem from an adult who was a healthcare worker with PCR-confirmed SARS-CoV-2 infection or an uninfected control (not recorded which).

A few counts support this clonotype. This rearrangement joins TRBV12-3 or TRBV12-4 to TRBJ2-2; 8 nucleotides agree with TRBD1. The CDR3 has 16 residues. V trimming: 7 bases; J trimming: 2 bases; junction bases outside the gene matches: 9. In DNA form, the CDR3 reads TGTGCCAGCACCTTTGGGACAGGTAGTAACACCGGGGAGCTGTTTTTT. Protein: CASTFGTGSNTGELFF.

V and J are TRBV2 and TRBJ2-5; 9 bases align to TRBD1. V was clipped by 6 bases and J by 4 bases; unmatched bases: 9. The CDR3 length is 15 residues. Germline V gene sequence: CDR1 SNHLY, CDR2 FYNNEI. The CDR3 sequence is CASSARTGDRETQYF. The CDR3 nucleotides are TGTGCCAGCAGCGCGCGGACAGGGGATCGAGAGACCCAGTACTTC.

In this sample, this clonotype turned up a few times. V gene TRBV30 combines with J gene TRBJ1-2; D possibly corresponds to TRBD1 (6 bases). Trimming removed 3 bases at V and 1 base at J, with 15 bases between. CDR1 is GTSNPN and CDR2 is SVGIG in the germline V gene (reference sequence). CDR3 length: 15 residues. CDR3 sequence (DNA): TGTGCCTGGAGCGCGACGACAGGCGTTAACTATGGCTACACCTTC. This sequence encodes CAWSATTGVNYGYTF. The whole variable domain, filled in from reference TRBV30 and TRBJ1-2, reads SQTIHQWPATLVQPVGSPLSLECTVEGTSNPNLYWYRQAAGRGLQLLFYSVGIGQISSEVPQNLSASRPQDRQFILSSKKLLLSDSGFYLCAWSATTGVNYGYTFGSGTRLTVV.

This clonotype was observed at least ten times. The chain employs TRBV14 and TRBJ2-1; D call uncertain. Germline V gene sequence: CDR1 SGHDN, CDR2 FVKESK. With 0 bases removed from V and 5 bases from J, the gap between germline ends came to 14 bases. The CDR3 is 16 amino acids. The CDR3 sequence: CASSQDQGLPDNEQFF. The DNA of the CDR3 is TGTGCCAGCAGCCAAGATCAAGGGCTCCCCGACAATGAGCAGTTCTTC.

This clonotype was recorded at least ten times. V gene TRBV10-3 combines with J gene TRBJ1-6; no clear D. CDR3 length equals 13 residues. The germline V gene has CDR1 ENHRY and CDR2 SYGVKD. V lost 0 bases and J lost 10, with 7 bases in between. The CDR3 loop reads CAISESQESPLHF. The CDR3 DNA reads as TGTGCCATCAGTGAGTCGCAGGAATCACCCCTCCACTTT.

CDR3 in amino acids: CATGGVGGYNEQFF. Written as DNA, the CDR3 is TGTGCCACCGGTGGTGTTGGGGGGTACAATGAGCAGTTCTTC. The chain is built from TRBV3-1 and TRBJ2-1; D might be TRBD2 (6 bases). CDR1 and CDR2 from the germline V gene are LGHDT and YNNKEL (reference sequence). The ends were cut back, 10 bases at V and 4 bases at J, with 17 bases in the middle. This CDR3 has 14 residues.

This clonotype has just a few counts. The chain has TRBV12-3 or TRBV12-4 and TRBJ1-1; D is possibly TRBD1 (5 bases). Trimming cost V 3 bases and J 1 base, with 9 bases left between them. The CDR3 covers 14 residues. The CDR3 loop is CASSLDTPNTEAFF. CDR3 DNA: TGTGCCAGCAGTTTGGACACACCGAACACTGAAGCTTTCTTT.

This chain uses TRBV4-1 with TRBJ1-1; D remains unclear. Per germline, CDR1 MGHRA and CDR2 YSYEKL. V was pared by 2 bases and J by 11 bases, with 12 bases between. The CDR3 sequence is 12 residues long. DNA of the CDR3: TGCGCCAGCAGCCAATTCGTGGGAGTCGCTTTCTTT. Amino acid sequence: CASSQFVGVAFF.

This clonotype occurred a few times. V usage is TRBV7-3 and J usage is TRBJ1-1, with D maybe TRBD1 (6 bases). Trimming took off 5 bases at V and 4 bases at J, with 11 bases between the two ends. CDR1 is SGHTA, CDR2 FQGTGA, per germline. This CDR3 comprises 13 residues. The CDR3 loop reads CASSLGAGTEAFF. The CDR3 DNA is TGTGCCAGCAGCCTGGGGGCAGGCACTGAAGCTTTCTTT.

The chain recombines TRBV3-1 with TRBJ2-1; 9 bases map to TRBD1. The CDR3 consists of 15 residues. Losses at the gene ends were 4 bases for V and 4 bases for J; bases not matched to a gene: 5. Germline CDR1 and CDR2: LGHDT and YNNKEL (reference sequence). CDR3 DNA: TGTGCCAGCAGCCTAACCGGGACAGGGTACAATGAGCAGTTCTTC. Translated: CASSLTGTGYNEQFF.

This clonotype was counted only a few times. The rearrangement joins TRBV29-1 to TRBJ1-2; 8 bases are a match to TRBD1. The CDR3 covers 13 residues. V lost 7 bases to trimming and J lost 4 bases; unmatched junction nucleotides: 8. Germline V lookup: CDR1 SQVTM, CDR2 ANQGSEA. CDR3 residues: CSAQQGVSYGYTF. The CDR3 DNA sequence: TGCAGCGCCCAACAGGGGGTGAGCTATGGCTACACCTTC.

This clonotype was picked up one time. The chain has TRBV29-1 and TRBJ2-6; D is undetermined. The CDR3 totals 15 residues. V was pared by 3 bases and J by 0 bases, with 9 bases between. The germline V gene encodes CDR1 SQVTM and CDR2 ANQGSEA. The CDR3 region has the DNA TGCAGCGTTGAGTCGCCAGCCTCTGGGGCCAACGTCCTGACTTTC. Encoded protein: CSVESPASGANVLTF.

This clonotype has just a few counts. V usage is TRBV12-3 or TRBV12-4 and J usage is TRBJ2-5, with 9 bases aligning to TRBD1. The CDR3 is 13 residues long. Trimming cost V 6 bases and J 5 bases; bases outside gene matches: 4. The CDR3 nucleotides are TGTGCCAGCAGCCGGGACAGGGTGGAGACCCAGTACTTC. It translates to CASSRDRVETQYF.

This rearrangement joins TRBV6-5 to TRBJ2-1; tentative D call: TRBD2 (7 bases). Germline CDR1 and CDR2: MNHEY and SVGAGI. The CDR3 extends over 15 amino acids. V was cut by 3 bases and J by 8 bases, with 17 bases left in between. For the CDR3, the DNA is TGTGCCAGCAGTTATGGCGGGGGCCCTTGGGATGAGCAGTTCTTC. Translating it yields CASSYGGGPWDEQFF.

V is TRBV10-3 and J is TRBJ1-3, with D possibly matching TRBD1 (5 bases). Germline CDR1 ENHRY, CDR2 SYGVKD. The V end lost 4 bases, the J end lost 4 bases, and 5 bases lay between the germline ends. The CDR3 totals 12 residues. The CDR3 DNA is TGTGCCATCAGTGGGACAGGAAACACCATATATTTT. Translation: CAISGTGNTIYF.

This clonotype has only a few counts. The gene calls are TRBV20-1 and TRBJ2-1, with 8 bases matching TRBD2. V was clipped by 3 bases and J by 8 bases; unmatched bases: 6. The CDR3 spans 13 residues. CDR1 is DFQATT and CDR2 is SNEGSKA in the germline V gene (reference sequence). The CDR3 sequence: CSASGLAGDEQFF. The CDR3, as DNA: TGCAGTGCTAGTGGACTAGCAGGCGATGAGCAGTTCTTC.

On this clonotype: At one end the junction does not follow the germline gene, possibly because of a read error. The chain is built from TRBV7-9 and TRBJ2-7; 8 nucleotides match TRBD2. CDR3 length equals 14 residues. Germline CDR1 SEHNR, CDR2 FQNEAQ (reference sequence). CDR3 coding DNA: TGTACCAGCAGCCCTAGCGGGCCCCCCTACGAGCAGTACTTC. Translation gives CTSSPSGPPYEQYF.

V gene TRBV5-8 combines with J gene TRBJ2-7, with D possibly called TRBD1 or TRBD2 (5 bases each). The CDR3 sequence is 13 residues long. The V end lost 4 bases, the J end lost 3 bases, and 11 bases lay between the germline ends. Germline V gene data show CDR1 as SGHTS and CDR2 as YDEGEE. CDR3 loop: CASSLGGGYEQYF. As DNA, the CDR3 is TGTGCCAGCAGCCTAGGTGGGGGCTACGAGCAGTACTTC. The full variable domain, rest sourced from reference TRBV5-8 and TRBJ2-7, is EAGVTQSPTHLIKTRGQQATLRCSPISGHTSVYWYQQALGLGLQFLLWYDEGEERNRGNFPPRFSGRQFPNYSSELNVNALELEDSALYLCASSLGGGYEQYFGPGTRLTVT.

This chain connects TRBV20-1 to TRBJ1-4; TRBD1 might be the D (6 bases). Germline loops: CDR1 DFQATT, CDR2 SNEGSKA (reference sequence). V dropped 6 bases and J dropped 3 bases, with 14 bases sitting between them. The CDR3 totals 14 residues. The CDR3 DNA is TGCAGTGCGCACCCGGGACACCCTAATGAAAAACTGTTTTTT. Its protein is CSAHPGHPNEKLFF.

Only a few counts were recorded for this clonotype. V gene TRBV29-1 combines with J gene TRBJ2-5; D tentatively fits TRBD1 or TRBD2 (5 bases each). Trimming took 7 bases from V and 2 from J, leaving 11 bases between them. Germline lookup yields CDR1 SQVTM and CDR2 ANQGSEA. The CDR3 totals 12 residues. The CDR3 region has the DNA TGCAGCGGAGGGGCACCACAAGAGACCCAGTACTTC. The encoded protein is CSGGAPQETQYF.

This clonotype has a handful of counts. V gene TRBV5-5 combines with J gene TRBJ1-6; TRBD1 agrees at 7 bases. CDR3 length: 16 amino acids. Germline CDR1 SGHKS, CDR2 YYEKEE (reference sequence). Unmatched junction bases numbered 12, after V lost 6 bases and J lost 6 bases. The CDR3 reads CASTNHPGTVNSPLHF. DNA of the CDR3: TGTGCCAGCACCAACCACCCCGGGACAGTTAATTCACCCCTCCACTTT.

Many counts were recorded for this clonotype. The CDR3 DNA sequence: TGTGCCAGCAGCAAGATGACACCTACTAACTATGGCTACACCTTC. Translation: CASSKMTPTNYGYTF. This rearrangement joins TRBV9 to TRBJ1-2; no clear D. V lost 4 bases and J 0 bases, leaving 13 bases between the germline ends. CDR1 and CDR2 (germline): SGDLS, YYNGEE. This CDR3 has 15 residues.

The CDR3 region has the DNA TGTGCCAGCAGGCACGCACGGGATGGAGAGACCCAGTACTTC. This sequence encodes CASRHARDGETQYF. The chain recombines TRBV5-4 with TRBJ2-5, with D possibly being TRBD2 (5 bases). Trimming left V 5 bases short and J 4 bases short, with 15 bases between. From germline, CDR1 is SGHNT and CDR2 YYREEE (reference sequence). The CDR3 is 14 residues long.

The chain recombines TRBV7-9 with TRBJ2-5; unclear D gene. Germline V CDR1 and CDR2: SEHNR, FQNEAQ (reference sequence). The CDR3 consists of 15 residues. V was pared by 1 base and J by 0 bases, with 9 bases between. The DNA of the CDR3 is TGTGCCAGCAGCTTAGTTGGCGCGTACCAAGAGACCCAGTACTTC. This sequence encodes CASSLVGAYQETQYF. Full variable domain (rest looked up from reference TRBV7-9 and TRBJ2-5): DTGVSQNPRHKITKRGQNVTFRCDPISEHNRLYWYRQTLGQGPEFLTYFQNEAQLEKSRLLSDRFSAERPKGSFSTLEIQRTEQGDSAMYLCASSLVGAYQETQYFGPGTRLLVL.

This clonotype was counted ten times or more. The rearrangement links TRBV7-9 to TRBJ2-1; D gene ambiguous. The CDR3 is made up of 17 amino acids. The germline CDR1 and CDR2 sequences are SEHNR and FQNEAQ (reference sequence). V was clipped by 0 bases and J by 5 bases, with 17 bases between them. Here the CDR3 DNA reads TGTGCCAGCAGCTTAGCCCCCAGGTTCGCACCTCACAATGAGCAGTTCTTC. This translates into CASSLAPRFAPHNEQFF.

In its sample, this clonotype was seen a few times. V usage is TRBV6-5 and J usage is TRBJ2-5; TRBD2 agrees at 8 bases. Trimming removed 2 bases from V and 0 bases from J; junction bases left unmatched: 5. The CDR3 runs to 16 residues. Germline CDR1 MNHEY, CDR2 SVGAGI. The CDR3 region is CASSYGSSGYQETQYF. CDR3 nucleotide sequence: TGTGCCAGCAGTTACGGCTCTAGCGGGTACCAAGAGACCCAGTACTTC.

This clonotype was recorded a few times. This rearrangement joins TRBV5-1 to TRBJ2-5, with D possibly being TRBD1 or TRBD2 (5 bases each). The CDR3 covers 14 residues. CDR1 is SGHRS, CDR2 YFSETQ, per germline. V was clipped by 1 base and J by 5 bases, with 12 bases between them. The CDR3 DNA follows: TGCGCCAGCAGCTTGCGGGACCCCGGGGAGACCCAGTACTTC. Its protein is CASSLRDPGETQYF.

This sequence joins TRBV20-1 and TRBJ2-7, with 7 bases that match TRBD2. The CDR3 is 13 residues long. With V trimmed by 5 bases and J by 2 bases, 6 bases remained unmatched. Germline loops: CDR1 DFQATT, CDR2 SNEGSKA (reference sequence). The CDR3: CSAGRAGTYEQYF. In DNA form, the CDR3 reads TGCAGTGCTGGAAGAGCGGGGACCTACGAGCAGTACTTC.

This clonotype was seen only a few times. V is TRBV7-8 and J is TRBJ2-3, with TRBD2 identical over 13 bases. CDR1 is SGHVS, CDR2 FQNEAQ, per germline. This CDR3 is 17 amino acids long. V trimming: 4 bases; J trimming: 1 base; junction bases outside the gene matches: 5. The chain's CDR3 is CASSSGLAGARTDTQYF. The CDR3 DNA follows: TGTGCCAGCAGCTCCGGACTAGCGGGGGCCCGCACAGATACGCAGTATTTT.

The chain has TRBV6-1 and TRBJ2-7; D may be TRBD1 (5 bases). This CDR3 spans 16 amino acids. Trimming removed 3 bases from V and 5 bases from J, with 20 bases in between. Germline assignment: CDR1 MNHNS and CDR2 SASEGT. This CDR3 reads CASSDPQGRYQDEQYF. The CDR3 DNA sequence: TGTGCCAGCAGTGACCCCCAGGGCAGATATCAGGACGAGCAGTACTTC.

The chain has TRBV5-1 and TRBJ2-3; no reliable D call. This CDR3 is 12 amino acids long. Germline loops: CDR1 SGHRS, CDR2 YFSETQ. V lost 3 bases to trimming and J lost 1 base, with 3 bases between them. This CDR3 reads CASSSGTDTQYF. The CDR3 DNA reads TGCGCCAGCAGCTCAGGCACAGATACGCAGTATTTT.